What follows is one T cell receptor (beta chain) and its context. The sample belongs to a study of cytomegalovirus exposure and HLA in healthy donors. V lost 6 bases to trimming and J lost 5 bases; unmatched junction nucleotides: 3. CDR1 is MNHNY, CDR2 SVGAGI, per germline (reference sequence). CDR3 length: 12 amino acids. In the PCR, 60 Vbeta and 13 Jbeta primers were used. Some clones are missing from TCRdb's copy, which holds only in-frame ones; the method was immunoSEQ multiplex PCR. Here the sample spans some 200,000 clones, approximately 11% being singletons. V gene TRBV6-6 combines with J gene TRBJ2-7; TRBD1 aligns across 8 bases. The sample taken for sequencing was PBMCs. The source of this sequence is a man aged 50-59 years in good health and CMV-seropositive. The DNA for the CDR3 is TGTGCCAGCAGAATGACAGGGGACGAGCAGTACTTC. It specifies CASRMTGDEQYF.